This is a list of T cell receptor beta chains from one sample in a study of blood T cell repertoires in COVID-19. Sequencing used immunoSEQ multiplex PCR; TCRdb keeps in-frame clones, though not all of them. The sample gives 30,000 to 50,000 clones, over 80% of which show up once; 24% is in the top ten. The specimen sequenced was peripheral blood. The receptors here all came from a man aged 50 to 60 with active or convalescent COVID-19. Each CDR3 is given without its conserved first and last residue.

TRBJ2-4 | TRBV18 | 11 | ASSLPGTSFQY
TRBJ2-2 | TRBV2 | 14 | ASRGLAGGPTGELF
TRBJ1-1 | TRBV6-6 | 11 | ASGAGAWTEAF
TRBJ1-2 | TRBV19 | 11 | ASRPGQLYGYT
TRBJ1-6 | TRBV18 | 13 | ASSLGASGNSPLH
TRBJ1-3 | TRBV6-1 | 13 | ASSDGTNSGNTIY
TRBJ2-7 | TRBV25-1 | 12 | AVPPRGPRGEQY
TRBJ1-4 | TRBV30 | 12 | AWNGGLGNEKLF
TRBJ2-5 | TRBV4-2 | 16 | ASSQGERGWTYQETQY
TRBJ1-1 | TRBV10-3 | 11 | AISEPENTEAF
TRBJ2-5 | TRBV7-6 | 14 | ASSGRGVGGQETQY
TRBJ2-1 | TRBV28 | 12 | ASSPTGSYNEQF
TRBJ2-3 | TRBV30 | 11 | AWSGSEADTQY
TRBJ2-3 | TRBV15 | 14 | ATSTPRTGLFDTQY
TRBJ1-1 | TRBV6-5 | 12 | ASSSRGSDGEAF
TRBJ2-4 | TRBV11-2 | 12 | ASSSSRGQNIQY
TRBJ1-5 | TRBV18 | 13 | ASSPLGGQRQPQH